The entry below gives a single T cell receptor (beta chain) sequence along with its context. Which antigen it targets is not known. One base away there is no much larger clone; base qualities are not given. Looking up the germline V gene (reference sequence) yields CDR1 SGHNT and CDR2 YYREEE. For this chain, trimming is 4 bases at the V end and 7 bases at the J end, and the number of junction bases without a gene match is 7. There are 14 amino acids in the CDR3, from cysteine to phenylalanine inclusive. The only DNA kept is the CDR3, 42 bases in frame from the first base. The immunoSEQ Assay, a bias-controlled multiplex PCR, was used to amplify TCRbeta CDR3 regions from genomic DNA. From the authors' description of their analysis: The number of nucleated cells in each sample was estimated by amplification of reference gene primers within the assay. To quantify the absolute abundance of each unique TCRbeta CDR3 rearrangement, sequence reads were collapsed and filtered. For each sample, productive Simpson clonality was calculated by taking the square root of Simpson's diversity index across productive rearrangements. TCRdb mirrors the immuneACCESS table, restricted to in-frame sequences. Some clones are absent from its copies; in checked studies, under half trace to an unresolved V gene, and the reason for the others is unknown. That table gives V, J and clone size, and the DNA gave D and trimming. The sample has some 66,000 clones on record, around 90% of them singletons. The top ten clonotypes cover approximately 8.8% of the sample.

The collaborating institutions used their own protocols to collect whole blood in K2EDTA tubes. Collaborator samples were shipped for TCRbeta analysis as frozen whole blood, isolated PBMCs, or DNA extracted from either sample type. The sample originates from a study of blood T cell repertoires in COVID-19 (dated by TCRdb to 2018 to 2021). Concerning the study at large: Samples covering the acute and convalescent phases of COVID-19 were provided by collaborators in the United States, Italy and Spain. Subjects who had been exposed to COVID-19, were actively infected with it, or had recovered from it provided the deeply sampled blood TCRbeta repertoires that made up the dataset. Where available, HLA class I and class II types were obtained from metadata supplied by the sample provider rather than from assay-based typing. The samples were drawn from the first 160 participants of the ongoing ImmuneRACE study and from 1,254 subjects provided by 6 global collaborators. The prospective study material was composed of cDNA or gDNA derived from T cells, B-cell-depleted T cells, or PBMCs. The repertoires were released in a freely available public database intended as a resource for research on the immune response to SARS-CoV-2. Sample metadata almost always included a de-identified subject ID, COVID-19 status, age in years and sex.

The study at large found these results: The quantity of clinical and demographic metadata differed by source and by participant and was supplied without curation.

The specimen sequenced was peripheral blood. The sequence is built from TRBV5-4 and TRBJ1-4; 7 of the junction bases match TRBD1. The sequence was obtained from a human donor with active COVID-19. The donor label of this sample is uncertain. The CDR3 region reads CASSQDRTGEKLFF. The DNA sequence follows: TGTGCCAGCAGCCAGGACAGGACGGGTGAAAAACTGTTTTTT.